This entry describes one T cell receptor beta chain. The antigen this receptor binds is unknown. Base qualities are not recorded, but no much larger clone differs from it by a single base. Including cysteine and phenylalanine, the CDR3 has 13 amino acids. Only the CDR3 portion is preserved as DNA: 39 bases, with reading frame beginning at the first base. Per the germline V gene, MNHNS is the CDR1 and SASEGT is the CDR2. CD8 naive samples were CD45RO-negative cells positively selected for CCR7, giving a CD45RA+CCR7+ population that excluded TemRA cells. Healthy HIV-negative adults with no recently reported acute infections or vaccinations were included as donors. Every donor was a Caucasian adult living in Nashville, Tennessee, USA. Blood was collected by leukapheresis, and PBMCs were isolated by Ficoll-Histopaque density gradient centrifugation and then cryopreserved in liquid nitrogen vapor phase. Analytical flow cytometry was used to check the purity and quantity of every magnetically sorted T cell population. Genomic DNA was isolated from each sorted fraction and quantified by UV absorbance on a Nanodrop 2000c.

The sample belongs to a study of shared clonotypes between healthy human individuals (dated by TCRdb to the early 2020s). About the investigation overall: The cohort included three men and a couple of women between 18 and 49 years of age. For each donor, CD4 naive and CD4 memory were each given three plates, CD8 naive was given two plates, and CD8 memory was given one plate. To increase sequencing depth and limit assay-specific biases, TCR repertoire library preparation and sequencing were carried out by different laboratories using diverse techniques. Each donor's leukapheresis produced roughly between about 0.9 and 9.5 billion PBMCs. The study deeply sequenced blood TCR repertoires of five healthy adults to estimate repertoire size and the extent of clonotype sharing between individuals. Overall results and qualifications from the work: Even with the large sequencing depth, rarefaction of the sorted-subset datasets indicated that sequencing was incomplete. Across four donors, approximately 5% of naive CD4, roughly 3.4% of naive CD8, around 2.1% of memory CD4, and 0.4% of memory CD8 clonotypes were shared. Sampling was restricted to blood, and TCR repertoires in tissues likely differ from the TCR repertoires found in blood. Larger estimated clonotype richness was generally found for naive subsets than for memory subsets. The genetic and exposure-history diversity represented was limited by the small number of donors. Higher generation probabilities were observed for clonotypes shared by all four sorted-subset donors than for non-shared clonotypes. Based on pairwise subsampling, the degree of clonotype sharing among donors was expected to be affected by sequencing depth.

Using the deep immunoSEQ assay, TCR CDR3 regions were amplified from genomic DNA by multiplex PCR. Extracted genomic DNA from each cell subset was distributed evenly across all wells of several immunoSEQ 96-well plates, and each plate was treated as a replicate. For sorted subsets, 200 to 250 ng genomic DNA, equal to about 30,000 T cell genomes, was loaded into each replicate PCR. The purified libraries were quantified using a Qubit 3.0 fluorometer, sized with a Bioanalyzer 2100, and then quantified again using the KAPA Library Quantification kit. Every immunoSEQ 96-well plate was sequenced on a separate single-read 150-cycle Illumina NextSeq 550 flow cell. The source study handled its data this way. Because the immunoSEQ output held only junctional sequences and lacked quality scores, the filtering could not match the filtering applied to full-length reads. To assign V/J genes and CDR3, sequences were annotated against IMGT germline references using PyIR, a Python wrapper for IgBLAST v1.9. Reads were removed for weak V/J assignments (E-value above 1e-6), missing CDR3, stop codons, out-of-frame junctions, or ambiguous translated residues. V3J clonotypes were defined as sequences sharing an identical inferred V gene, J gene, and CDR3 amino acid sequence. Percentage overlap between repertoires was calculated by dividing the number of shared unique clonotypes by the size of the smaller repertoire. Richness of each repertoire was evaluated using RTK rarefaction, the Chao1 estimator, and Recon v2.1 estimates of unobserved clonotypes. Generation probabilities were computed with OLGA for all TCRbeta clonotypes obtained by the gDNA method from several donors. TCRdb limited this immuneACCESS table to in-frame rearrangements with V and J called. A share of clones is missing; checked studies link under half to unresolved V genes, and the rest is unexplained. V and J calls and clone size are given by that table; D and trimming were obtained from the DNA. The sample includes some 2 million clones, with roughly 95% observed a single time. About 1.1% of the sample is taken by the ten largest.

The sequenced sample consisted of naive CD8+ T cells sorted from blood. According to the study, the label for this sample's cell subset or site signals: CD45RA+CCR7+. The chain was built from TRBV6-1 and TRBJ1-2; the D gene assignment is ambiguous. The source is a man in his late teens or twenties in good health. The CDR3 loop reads CAVRTDAAYGYTF. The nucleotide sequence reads TGTGCTGTCAGGACCGATGCAGCCTATGGCTACACCTTC.